Following are 26 T cell receptor beta chains from one sample sequenced in a study of cytomegalovirus exposure and HLA in healthy donors (dated by TCRdb to about 2017). The method was the immunoSEQ multiplex PCR assay. For the multiplex PCR, a mixture combining 60 forward primers for TCR Vbeta segments and 13 reverse primers for TCR Jbeta segments was used. Sourced from immuneACCESS, this table was stored by TCRdb with only in-frame sequences that have V and J called. A share of the clones is absent; for the studies checked, an unresolved V gene accounts for under half, and the remainder has no known explanation. Here the sample has around 180,000 clones; over 65% occur a single time. The top ten clonotypes cover approximately 1.5% of the sample. Specimen: PBMCs. Source of these receptors: a woman aged 25 to 39 in good health and CMV-seropositive.

The chain combines TRBV5-1 with TRBJ1-5, with a tentative D call TRBD1 (6 bases). V lost 4 bases and J 4 bases, leaving 15 bases between the germline ends. CDR3 length: 15 residues. Germline V gene data show CDR1 as SGHRS and CDR2 as YFSETQ. The CDR3 bases are TGCGCCAGCAGCCAAACGGGAGGGACAAATCAGCCCCAGCATTTT. Translation: CASSQTGGTNQPQHF.

This sequence joins TRBV19 and TRBJ1-2; D might be TRBD1 (5 bases). CDR3 size: 13 residues. CDR1 is LNHDA and CDR2 is SQIVND in the germline V gene (reference sequence). Deletions cut 7 bases from V and 4 bases from J, with 13 bases between. CDR3 in amino acids: CASTDDSRYGYTF. In DNA, the CDR3 is TGTGCCAGTACCGACGACAGCCGCTATGGCTACACCTTC. The complete variable domain, with remaining parts taken from reference TRBV19 and TRBJ1-2, reads DGGITQSPKYLFRKEGQNVTLSCEQNLNHDAMYWYRQDPGQGLRLIYYSQIVNDFQKGDIAEGYSVSREKKESFPLTVTSAQKNPTAFYLCASTDDSRYGYTFGSGTRLTVV.

The V and J genes are TRBV28 and TRBJ2-1; perhaps TRBD2 as D (7 bases). Trimming took 8 bases from V and 0 from J, leaving 14 bases between them. The CDR3 has 15 amino acids. Germline-derived CDR1 and CDR2 are MDHEN and SYDVKM. The CDR3 nucleotides read TGTGCCAGCCGGGGGGCAGGGAGCTCCTACAATGAGCAGTTCTTC. Translated: CASRGAGSSYNEQFF.

This clone was seen only once. The chain carries TRBV7-2 and TRBJ2-2; D remains unclear. The germline V gene encodes CDR1 SGHTA and CDR2 FQGNSA. Trimming removed 6 bases from V and 0 bases from J, with 8 bases in between. The CDR3 runs to 14 residues. CDR3 nucleotide sequence: TGTGCCAGCAGTACAGATTCGAACACCGGGGAGCTGTTTTTT. Protein sequence: CASSTDSNTGELFF.

In regard to this clone: Within the sample, other DNA sequences also encode this same CDR3. This rearrangement joins TRBV5-1 to TRBJ2-3, with D possibly matching TRBD2 (7 bases). The length of the CDR3 is 15 residues. Trimming cost V 1 base and J 2 bases, with 11 bases left between them. CDR1 and CDR2 from the germline V gene are SGHRS and YFSETQ. The CDR3 sequence: CASSLRGGVTDTQYF. The CDR3 DNA sequence: TGCGCCAGCAGCTTGAGGGGGGGTGTCACAGATACGCAGTATTTT.

As DNA, the CDR3 is TGTGCCAGCAGTTACTCAGCAGGGCTGAACACTGAAGCTTTCTTT. Residues: CASSYSAGLNTEAFF. The genes are TRBV6-5 and TRBJ1-1; a possible D gene is TRBD1 (5 bases). Trimming cost V 0 bases and J 0 bases, with 8 bases left between them. The CDR3 has 15 amino acids. Per germline, CDR1 MNHEY and CDR2 SVGAGI.

V gene TRBV7-9 combines with J gene TRBJ1-2; no clear D gene. Germline V CDR1 and CDR2: SEHNR, FQNEAQ (reference sequence). CDR3 length equals 12 residues. The ends were cut back, 2 bases at V and 6 bases at J, with 7 bases in the middle. The CDR3 loop is CASSLLLNGYTF. The CDR3 DNA reads as TGTGCCAGCAGCTTACTACTGAATGGCTACACCTTC. The entire variable domain, with the rest obtained from reference TRBV7-9 and TRBJ1-2, is as follows: DTGVSQNPRHKITKRGQNVTFRCDPISEHNRLYWYRQTLGQGPEFLTYFQNEAQLEKSRLLSDRFSAERPKGSFSTLEIQRTEQGDSAMYLCASSLLLNGYTFGSGTRLTVV.

The rearrangement links TRBV11-2 to TRBJ2-3; D perhaps matches TRBD2 (6 bases). V lost 0 bases to trimming and J lost 1 base, with 11 bases between them. CDR3 length: 16 residues. Germline CDR1 SGHAT, CDR2 FQNNGV. CDR3 loop: CASSLEMVAGTDTQYF. CDR3 coding DNA: TGTGCCAGCAGCTTAGAAATGGTAGCGGGCACAGATACGCAGTATTTT.

Written as DNA, the CDR3 is TGTGCCAGCAGGGCGACTAGTTCCGCCCGCACAGATACGCAGTATTTT. Translated: CASRATSSARTDTQYF. The chain recombines TRBV28 with TRBJ2-3; D possibly corresponds to TRBD2 (6 bases). The germline gives CDR1 MDHEN, CDR2 SYDVKM. CDR3 size: 16 residues. V was trimmed by 6 bases and J by 1 base, leaving 17 bases between them. Filled out from reference TRBV28 and TRBJ2-3, the complete variable domain reads DVKVTQSSRYLVKRTGEKVFLECVQDMDHENMFWYRQDPGLGLRLIYFSYDVKMKEKGDIPEGYSVSREKKERFSLILESASTNQTSMYLCASRATSSARTDTQYFGPGTRLTVL.

The chain links TRBV9 to TRBJ2-7; 10 nucleotides agree with TRBD2. CDR3 size: 17 residues. CDR1 SGDLS and CDR2 YYNGEE come from the germline V gene. The ends lost 4 bases at V and 1 base at J; junction bases unmatched: 11. In DNA form, the CDR3 reads TGTGCCAGCAGCCGCACGGCCTTAGCGGGAGGTTCCTACGAGCAGTACTTC. Its protein is CASSRTALAGGSYEQYF.

A few counts support this clone. This chain joins TRBV25-1 and TRBJ2-6; 7 bases are a match to TRBD1. CDR1 MGHDK and CDR2 SYGVNS come from the germline V gene. With 5 bases clipped from V and 4 bases from J, the junction kept 14 bases outside the gene matches. The CDR3 has 18 residues. The CDR3 loop is CASSSPPGGQSGANVLTF. The CDR3 region has the DNA TGTGCCAGCAGTTCCCCCCCAGGGGGTCAGTCCGGGGCCAACGTCCTGACTTTC.

This clone showed up just a few times. The chain recombines TRBV19 with TRBJ2-2, with a possible D match to TRBD1 (5 bases). Germline CDR1 reads LNHDA; CDR2 reads SQIVND (reference sequence). Trimming removed 4 bases at V and 8 bases at J, with 11 bases between. This CDR3 spans 13 amino acids. CDR3 loop: CASSSIRGGELFF. The CDR3 DNA reads as TGTGCCAGTAGTAGCATAAGGGGTGGGGAGCTGTTTTTT.

Notes on this clone: At the DNA level, this CDR3 is encoded by other sequences in the same sample as well. The chain combines TRBV27 with TRBJ1-1; the D gene is possibly TRBD1 (6 bases). V lost 2 bases and J 5 bases, leaving 9 bases between the germline ends. Germline CDR1 MNHEY, CDR2 SMNVEV (reference sequence). This CDR3 spans 13 amino acids. CDR3 DNA sequence: TGTGCCAGCAGTTTAAGGGGGAGAACTGAAGCTTTCTTT. This gives the protein CASSLRGRTEAFF.

Turning to this clone: Within the sample, other DNA sequences also encode this same CDR3. The rearrangement uses TRBV4-2 and TRBJ2-1; tentatively, D is TRBD2 (6 bases). Trimming left V 0 bases short and J 0 bases short, with 12 bases between. The CDR3 covers 17 residues. Looked up from germline, CDR1 is LGHNA and CDR2 is YNFKEQ. The CDR3 loop reads CASSQDLAGSSYNEQFF. CDR3 DNA sequence: TGTGCCAGCAGCCAAGATTTGGCGGGAAGCTCCTACAATGAGCAGTTCTTC.

This clone was picked up a small number of times. The rearrangement links TRBV4-1 to TRBJ2-2, with 10 bases identical to TRBD1. CDR1 and CDR2 (germline): MGHRA, YSYEKL. The CDR3 has 18 residues. V trimming: 3 bases; J trimming: 0 bases; junction bases outside the gene matches: 7. This CDR3 is CASSHGTGELSNTGELFF. The CDR3 nucleotides read TGCGCCAGCAGCCACGGGACAGGGGAACTTTCGAACACCGGGGAGCTGTTTTTT.

The CDR3 region has the DNA TGTGCCAGCAGCGGGACTAGCGGAAGACACAATGAGCAGTTCTTC. Protein product: CASSGTSGRHNEQFF. The chain employs TRBV6-6 and TRBJ2-1, with 11 nucleotides matching TRBD2. CDR3 length: 15 amino acids. Losses at the gene ends were 6 bases for V and 5 bases for J; bases not matched to a gene: 6. The germline CDR1 and CDR2 sequences are MNHNY and SVGAGI (reference sequence).

This clone was detected once. V is TRBV2 and J is TRBJ1-2; TRBD1 agrees at 10 bases. Losses at the gene ends were 6 bases for V and 2 bases for J; bases not matched to a gene: 9. The V gene's germline CDR1 is SNHLY and CDR2 FYNNEI. The CDR3 runs 16 residues. The CDR3 nucleotides are TGTGCCAGCAGGCGACAGGGGGCCTTGTTGAACTATGGCTACACCTTC. Its translation: CASRRQGALLNYGYTF.

This chain uses TRBV19 with TRBJ1-5; 7 bases line up with TRBD1. CDR1 is LNHDA, CDR2 SQIVND, per germline (reference sequence). This CDR3 has 15 amino acids. The junction had 6 bases not matched to a gene; V was cut back by 6 bases and J by 1 base. DNA for the CDR3: TGTGCCAGTAGGCCTGGACAGGCGAGCAATCAGCCCCAGCATTTT. It translates to CASRPGQASNQPQHF.

J is TRBJ1-1 and V is TRBV12-5, with D unresolved. CDR3 length: 15 residues. Germline V CDR1 and CDR2: LGHNT, FRNRAP. With 0 bases removed from V and 4 bases from J, the gap between germline ends came to 12 bases. CDR3 DNA: TGTGCTAGTGGTTTGGTAGCAAGTCTAGTCACTGAAGCTTTCTTT. Amino acid sequence: CASGLVASLVTEAFF.

The genes are TRBV7-9 and TRBJ1-5; 7 bases fit TRBD1. With V trimmed by 1 base and J by 1 base, 10 bases remained unmatched. Germline V gives CDR1 SEHNR, CDR2 FQNEAQ (reference sequence). The CDR3 totals 18 residues. DNA for the CDR3: TGTGCCAGCAGCTTAGTGGTATTTGGCAGGGGGAGCAATCAGCCCCAGCATTTT. Amino acid sequence: CASSLVVFGRGSNQPQHF.

The chain recombines TRBV28 with TRBJ2-7, with TRBD1 identical over 7 bases. The CDR3 is 14 residues long. Germline values: CDR1 MDHEN, CDR2 SYDVKM. The junction had 6 bases not matched to a gene; V was cut back by 4 bases and J by 3 bases. CDR3 in amino acids: CASSYLDRSYEQYF. For the CDR3, the DNA is TGTGCCAGCAGTTATCTGGACAGGAGCTACGAGCAGTACTTC.

To note about this clone: The sample carries other DNA sequences with the same CDR3. V is TRBV14 and J is TRBJ1-2; 8 bases fit TRBD1. Trimming took 3 bases from V and 8 from J; bases not matched to a gene: 2. The CDR3 is 12 residues long. Germline values: CDR1 SGHDN, CDR2 FVKESK. CDR3 protein: CASSQDRVGYTF. The CDR3 bases are TGTGCCAGCAGCCAGGACAGGGTCGGCTACACCTTC.

The chain carries TRBV19 and TRBJ1-5, with D possibly being TRBD1 (6 bases). Trimming cost V 1 base and J 5 bases, with 6 bases left between them. CDR3 length: 13 amino acids. CDR1 and CDR2 from the germline V gene are LNHDA and SQIVND (reference sequence). The CDR3 DNA reads TGTGCCAGTAGTATAGCAGGGGATCAGCCCCAGCATTTT. It is translated as CASSIAGDQPQHF.

This sequence joins TRBV28 and TRBJ1-1; a possible D gene is TRBD1 (6 bases). The V and J ends lost 4 bases and 1 base respectively, with 10 bases between them. Germline assignment: CDR1 MDHEN and CDR2 SYDVKM. CDR3 length: 14 residues. The CDR3 DNA reads as TGTGCCAGCAGTTGGGAACAGGGGAACACTGAAGCTTTCTTT. Translating it yields CASSWEQGNTEAFF. Full variable domain (rest looked up from reference TRBV28 and TRBJ1-1): DVKVTQSSRYLVKRTGEKVFLECVQDMDHENMFWYRQDPGLGLRLIYFSYDVKMKEKGDIPEGYSVSREKKERFSLILESASTNQTSMYLCASSWEQGNTEAFFGQGTRLTVV.

The gene calls are TRBV19 and TRBJ2-2; 12 nucleotides agree with TRBD2. Germline values: CDR1 LNHDA, CDR2 SQIVND (reference sequence). The J segment lost 1 base and the V segment lost 7 bases, leaving 1 base of the junction unmatched. The CDR3 has 15 amino acids. The CDR3 nucleotides are TGTGCCAGTACTAGCGGGAGGGTGAACACCGGGGAGCTGTTTTTT. Amino acid sequence: CASTSGRVNTGELFF.

This chain uses TRBV6-5 with TRBJ1-2; D unresolved. This CDR3 is built from 12 residues. CDR1 is MNHEY, CDR2 SVGAGI, per germline. V shed 2 bases and J shed 8 bases, with 9 bases lying between them. The CDR3 protein is CASSYGREGYTF. Here the CDR3 DNA reads TGTGCCAGCAGTTACGGGCGGGAGGGCTACACCTTC.